This T cell receptor beta chain appears in the sequencing data of a study of response to subunit inactivated influenza vaccine. Findings and caveats of the study: Seasonal influenza vaccination, on each occasion, was suggested by the authors to recruit few new T cells.

This CDR3 is 12 amino acids long. The V gene end was trimmed by 6 bases and the J gene end by 4 bases; junction bases not matched to a gene: 5. The germline gives CDR1 DFQATT, CDR2 SNEGSKA (reference sequence). Details on this clonotype: Its target is unknown.

From the RT-PCR reads, TCRdb called clonotypes with MiXCR, one entry per CDR3 protein. The repertoire consists of 650,000 to 700,000 distinct CDR3 sequences, with more than 15% occurring once and the leading ten covering around a tenth. Specimen: PBMCs from blood, collected 12 days after vaccination. The chain links TRBV20-1 to TRBJ2-5; 7 nucleotides align to TRBD2. The TCR sequence derives from a man aged 50 to 59 who received an inactivated influenza vaccine. CDR3 DNA: TGCAGTGCCGATACTAGCGTAGAGACCCAGTACTTC. This sequence encodes CSADTSVETQYF.